The TCR beta chain under discussion was sequenced for a study of CD8+CD57+ T cells in acquired aplastic anemia. CDR3 and TCR beta VDJ profiling relied on genomic DNA as the template. TCRdb independently ran MiXCR on the reads; one entry per CDR3 protein. The data show some 180,000 distinct CDR3 sequences, 50% to 65% seen once. By flow cytometry, patients selected for sequencing had shown an expansion of CD8+CD57+ cells. Germline CDR1 and CDR2: SEHNR and FQNEAQ (reference sequence). Trimming removed 1 base from V and 1 base from J, with 7 bases in between. CDR3 length: 14 residues. This clonotype was recorded at least ten times.

Sequencing was done on a sample of sorted CD4+, CD8+, or CD8+CD57+ T cells (not recorded which) from PBMCs. This chain joins TRBV7-9 and TRBJ1-1, with a weak D call TRBD1 (6 bases). The clonotype originates from a human donor with aplastic anemia. The CDR3 spells CASSLGGQNTEAFF. CDR3 nucleotides: TGTGCCAGCAGCTTAGGGGGACAGAACACTGAAGCTTTCTTT.